Listed below are T cell receptor beta chains from one sample, sequenced in a study of blood T cell repertoires in COVID-19. The assay was immunoSEQ multiplex PCR, and TCRdb's table has in-frame clones only and misses some. This sample yields 130,000 to 150,000 clones, of which over 70% are seen a single time; 1.7% belongs to the top ten. What was sequenced was peripheral blood. All receptors come from a woman in her fifties or sixties with acute or convalescent COVID-19. The CDR3 runs from the conserved cysteine through the conserved F or W. A D gene is named only where the DNA matches it firmly. Part of the rows lack a size; the others show once, few, many or a class for expanded clones.

>TRBV19|TRBJ2-5|TRBD1|once
TGTGCCAGTAGTGAACAGGGGGCAGAGACCCAGTACTTC
CASSEQGAETQYF
>TRBV25-1|TRBJ1-6|NA|NA
TGTGCCAGCAGTGAAAATCCCCCTTCTTCACCCCTCCACTTT
CASSENPPSSPLHF
>TRBV6-5|TRBJ2-5|TRBD2|NA
TGTGCCAGCAGCCGCGACGGACTAGCTCAAGAGACCCAGTACTTC
CASSRDGLAQETQYF
>TRBV7-9|TRBJ2-3|TRBD2|NA
TGTGCCAGCAGCATACTAGCGGGGGTCACAGATACGCAGTATTTT
CASSILAGVTDTQYF
>TRBV6-5|TRBJ2-3|TRBD2|NA
TGTGCCAGTGTACTAGCGGGGGGGCGGTTGCGGCAGTATTTT
CASVLAGGRLRQYF
>TRBV15|TRBJ1-2|NA|NA
TGTGCCACCAGCAGAGAGGGTGAGGAACCCTATGGCTACACCTTC
CATSREGEEPYGYTF
>TRBV12-3/TRBV12-4|TRBJ1-2|NA|NA
TGTGCCAGCAGTTTGGCAGGGACTTATGGCTACACCTTC
CASSLAGTYGYTF
>TRBV5-6|TRBJ1-2|NA|NA
TGTGCCAGCAGCCCGCCGGGGAGGGCTAACTATGGCTACACCTTC
CASSPPGRANYGYTF
>TRBV19|TRBJ2-7|TRBD2|NA
TGTGCCAGTAGTATTTCGGCGGGAGGAATCAGGGAGCAGTACTTC
CASSISAGGIREQYF
>TRBV5-1|TRBJ2-5|TRBD1|NA
TGCGCCAGCAGCTCGGACAGGGAGACCCAGTACTTC
CASSSDRETQYF
>TRBV10-2|TRBJ2-5|NA|NA
TGCGCCAGCAGTGAAGTCGAGCGTGGGACCCAGTACTTC
CASSEVERGTQYF
>TRBV27|TRBJ2-7|NA|NA
TGTGCCAGCAGTTTAATCCCCACGGACGAGCAGTACTTC
CASSLIPTDEQYF
>TRBV12-3/TRBV12-4|TRBJ2-3|NA|NA
TGTGCCAGCAGCTCCGGGGTCCGGGATACGCAGTATTTT
CASSSGVRDTQYF
>TRBV7-9|TRBJ1-1|TRBD1|NA
TGTGCCAGCAGCTTAATCTGGCCCGACAGGGATTGGTACACTGAAGCTTTCTTT
CASSLIWPDRDWYTEAFF
>TRBV5-1|TRBJ2-3|TRBD2|NA
TGCGCCAGCAGCACTAGCGGGGGGACTCTCACAGATACGCAGTATTTT
CASSTSGGTLTDTQYF
>TRBV7-7|TRBJ2-5|TRBD1|NA
TGTGCTAGCAGCCCCCAGGGGGCGGATTCGGGGACCCAGTACTTC
CASSPQGADSGTQYF
>TRBV6-4|TRBJ2-3|NA|NA
TGTGCCAGCAGTGACCCCGCGGGCCCGCAGTATTTT
CASSDPAGPQYF
>TRBV5-8|TRBJ2-3|TRBD1|NA
TGTGCCAGCAGCTTGATTCCGGGACAGGGTGCAGATACGCAGTATTTT
CASSLIPGQGADTQYF
>TRBV15|TRBJ1-4|TRBD1|NA
TGTGCCACCAGCGGCCGACAGGGCTTTAATGAAAAACTGTTTTTT
CATSGRQGFNEKLFF
>TRBV5-1|TRBJ1-1|TRBD1|NA
TGCGCCAGCAGCTTGGAGGGGCCAGGGGGACTGGCTTTCTTT
CASSLEGPGGLAFF
>TRBV7-8|TRBJ1-1|NA|NA
TGTGCCAGCAGCTTCACAACTGAAGCTTTCTTT
CASSFTTEAFF
>TRBV20-1|TRBJ1-4|NA|NA
TGCAGTGCTAGTAGGTCGGGTGAAAAACTGTTTTTT
CSASRSGEKLFF
>TRBV5-4|TRBJ2-7|TRBD2|once
TGTGCCGGAGCGACTAGCGGGAGGGGGAACGAGCAGTACTTC
CAGATSGRGNEQYF
>TRBV2|TRBJ1-2|NA|NA
TGTGCCAGCAGTGGCCTAATTTCTAACTATGGCTACACCTTC
CASSGLISNYGYTF
>TRBV19|TRBJ2-2|TRBD1|NA
TGTGCCAGTAGCCTCGACAGGGCCCCATACCGGGAGCTGTTTTTT
CASSLDRAPYRELFF
>TRBV6-6|TRBJ2-7|NA|NA
TGTGCCAGCAGTACGGGGGAACTGATCTACGAGCAGTACTTC
CASSTGELIYEQYF
>TRBV23-1|TRBJ2-5|NA|NA
TGCGCCAGCAGTCAATCGGTGAGAATCCAAGAGACCCAGTACTTC
CASSQSVRIQETQYF
>TRBV16|TRBJ1-1|NA|many
TGTGCCAGCAGCCTCCAAATCGCGTCGAACACTGAAGCTTTCTTT
CASSLQIASNTEAFF
>TRBV6-6|TRBJ1-2|TRBD1|once
TGTGCCAGCAGTTATGGGGACAGGGGGCGTTCCGGCTACACCTTC
CASSYGDRGRSGYTF
>TRBV19|TRBJ1-6|NA|NA
TGTGCCAGTAGTCCTTCTTTTTCCTCGGCCCTCCACTTT
CASSPSFSSALHF
>TRBV6-4|TRBJ2-3|TRBD2|NA
TGTGCCAGCAGCCGGGTAGCGGGGGGCACAGATACGCAGTATTTT
CASSRVAGGTDTQYF
>TRBV29-1|TRBJ2-2|NA|NA
TGCAGCGTTGATACCGGATTGCCGGGCGGGGAGCTGTTTTTT
CSVDTGLPGGELFF
>TRBV29-1|TRBJ1-1|NA|NA
TGCAGCGTTATCGGAGGTTCGGTCCCGATTGAAGCTTTCTTT
CSVIGGSVPIEAFF
>TRBV6-5|TRBJ1-6|NA|NA
TGTGCCAGCAGTATCAGTTACTCCTATAATTCACCCCTCCACTTT
CASSISYSYNSPLHF
>TRBV28|TRBJ2-1|NA|NA
TGTGCCAGCAGACCAGGGGGGTCAAGCAATGAGCAGTTCTTC
CASRPGGSSNEQFF
>TRBV27|TRBJ1-6|NA|NA
TGTGCCAGCAGTTTATATCCGTCGGTGGGCATACGGTCACCCCTCCACTTT
CASSLYPSVGIRSPLHF
>TRBV18|TRBJ2-5|NA|NA
TGTGCCAGCTCTAGCGGAGGACAAGAGACCCAGTACTTC
CASSSGGQETQYF
>TRBV5-1|TRBJ2-5|TRBD1|NA
TGCGCCAGCAGCCCCGTTTCTGCGGGACAGGGGGTGAGGGTCCAGTACTTC
CASSPVSAGQGVRVQYF